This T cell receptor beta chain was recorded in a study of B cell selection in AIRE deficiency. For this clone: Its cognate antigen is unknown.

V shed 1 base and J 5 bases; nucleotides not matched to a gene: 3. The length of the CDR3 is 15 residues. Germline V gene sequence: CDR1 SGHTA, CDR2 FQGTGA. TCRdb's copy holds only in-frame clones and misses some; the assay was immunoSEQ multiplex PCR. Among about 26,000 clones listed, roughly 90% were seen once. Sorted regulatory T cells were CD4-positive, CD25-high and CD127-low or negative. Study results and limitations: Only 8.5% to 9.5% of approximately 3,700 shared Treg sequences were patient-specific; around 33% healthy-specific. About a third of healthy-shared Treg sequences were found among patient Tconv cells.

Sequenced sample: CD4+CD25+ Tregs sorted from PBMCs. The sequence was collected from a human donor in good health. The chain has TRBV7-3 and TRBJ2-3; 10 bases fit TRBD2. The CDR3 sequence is CASSLSTSGVDTQYF. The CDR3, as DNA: TGTGCCAGCAGCTTAAGTACTAGCGGGGTAGATACGCAGTATTTT.